Shown below are 32 T cell receptor beta chains from a single sample sequenced in a study of regulatory T cells in long-lasting Graves disease. Construction of TCR beta libraries relied on iRepertoire HTBI primers and on Arm-PCR targeting CDR3 regions. One entry per CDR3 protein results from TCRdb running MiXCR on the multiplex PCR reads. The top ten clones hold about 40% of a sample with 650,000 to 850,000 distinct CDR3 sequences, roughly 30% of them seen once. Described time point: persistent/refractory GD, antithyroid drugs over 5 years with positive TRAb. PBMC-derived RNA was used for the TCR library. The material sequenced was peripheral blood mononuclear cells (PBMCs), taken when the disease was refractory, from a patient treated with antithyroid drugs. Receptors were obtained from a female donor with Graves disease.

This clonotype was observed a handful of times. J is TRBJ1-1 and V is TRBV6-1, with a possible D match to TRBD1 (6 bases). The CDR3 spans 16 residues. The V and J ends lost 6 bases and 0 bases respectively, with 17 bases between them. Germline loops: CDR1 MNHNS, CDR2 SASEGT. DNA of the CDR3: TGTGCCAGCAGCCTCACGGACAGTCCGGTGAACACTGAAGCTTTCTTT. Protein product: CASSLTDSPVNTEAFF.

In its sample, this clonotype was seen a few times. The genes are TRBV11-2 and TRBJ2-3; 8 bases match TRBD2. Germline CDR1 SGHAT, CDR2 FQNNGV. V dropped 7 bases and J dropped 5; count of bases not matched to a gene: 5. This CDR3 comprises 13 residues. CDR3 amino acids: CASIPAGEDTQYF. The CDR3 bases are TGTGCCAGCATCCCAGCGGGAGAAGATACGCAGTATTTT.

This clonotype has only a few counts. This rearrangement joins TRBV15 to TRBJ1-2; D is perhaps TRBD1 (6 bases). The CDR3 covers 14 residues. Trimming left V 0 bases short and J 8 bases short, with 13 bases between. CDR1 is LNHNV, CDR2 YYDKDF, per germline (reference sequence). CDR3 DNA: TGTGCCACCAGCAGAGAACTTGCAGGGGCGGGCTACACCTTC. It codes for CATSRELAGAGYTF.

The CDR3 nucleotides read TGTGCCAGCAGCCAAGCGGGGCCCTCCTACGAGCAGTACTTC. Its protein is CASSQAGPSYEQYF. This rearrangement joins TRBV4-2 to TRBJ2-7, with D perhaps given as TRBD1 or TRBD2 (5 bases each). Germline CDR1 reads LGHNA; CDR2 reads YNFKEQ. V dropped 1 base and J dropped 0 bases, with 7 bases sitting between them. The CDR3 totals 14 residues.

V gene TRBV7-3 combines with J gene TRBJ2-5, with D possibly matching TRBD1 (6 bases). The V end lost 0 bases, the J end lost 5 bases, and 7 bases lay between the germline ends. CDR1 and CDR2 (germline): SGHTA, FQGTGA. This CDR3 spans 13 amino acids. The CDR3 sequence: CASSLTTGETQYF. CDR3 coding DNA: TGTGCCAGCAGCTTAACTACAGGGGAGACCCAGTACTTC.

This clonotype was counted many times. This chain joins TRBV11-2 and TRBJ2-7; 11 nucleotides match TRBD1. CDR3 size: 16 residues. Germline lookup yields CDR1 SGHAT and CDR2 FQNNGV. The junction had 6 bases not matched to a gene; V was cut back by 3 bases and J by 2 bases. The CDR3 protein is CASSFVKGQGAYEQYF. As DNA, the CDR3 is TGTGCCAGCAGCTTTGTGAAGGGACAGGGGGCCTACGAGCAGTACTTC.

This chain links TRBV29-1 with TRBJ1-1; D remains unclear. Trimming took 3 bases from V and 2 from J, leaving 10 bases between them. This CDR3 contains 13 residues. Germline CDR1 is SQVTM and CDR2 is ANQGSEA. The CDR3 bases are TGCAGCGTTGAGGTCGTTTATAACACTGAAGCTTTCTTT. Its translation: CSVEVVYNTEAFF.

The rearrangement links TRBV19 to TRBJ1-1, with D uncertain. The germline V gene encodes CDR1 LNHDA and CDR2 SQIVND (reference sequence). V gave up 9 bases and J gave up 0 bases, with 20 bases separating them. The CDR3 sequence is 16 residues long. CDR3 amino acids: CASTPGVSRMNTEAFF. The CDR3 DNA is TGTGCCAGCACGCCAGGAGTTAGCCGAATGAACACTGAAGCTTTCTTT.

A few counts support this clonotype. The rearrangement links TRBV3-1 to TRBJ2-7, with D possibly matching TRBD2 (5 bases). Germline V lookup: CDR1 LGHDT, CDR2 YNNKEL (reference sequence). The CDR3 contains 15 residues. Trimming took off 4 bases at V and 3 bases at J, with 16 bases between the two ends. The CDR3 nucleotides are TGTGCCAGCAGCCGACGCCGGGATTTCTTCTACGAGCAGTACTTC. This translates into CASSRRRDFFYEQYF.

This sequence joins TRBV5-1 and TRBJ1-1; 9 positions match TRBD1. This CDR3 contains 13 residues. Germline assignment: CDR1 SGHRS and CDR2 YFSETQ. The V and J ends lost 4 bases and 11 bases, in that order; junction bases with no gene match: 9. CDR3 in amino acids: CASSADGTGTAFF. The CDR3 nucleotides read TGCGCCAGCAGCGCGGACGGGACAGGGACGGCTTTCTTT.

The rearrangement uses TRBV27 and TRBJ1-3; 9 bases map to TRBD1. V shed 5 bases and J 7 bases; nucleotides not matched to a gene: 15. CDR1 and CDR2 (germline): MNHEY, SMNVEV (reference sequence). CDR3 length equals 17 residues. Written as DNA, the CDR3 is TGTGCCAGCAGTGAACTCAACCCGGGACAGGGAGGCAACACCATATATTTT. Translated: CASSELNPGQGGNTIYF.

The rearrangement uses TRBV20-1 and TRBJ1-2; D is possibly TRBD1 (5 bases). The V end was cut by 0 bases, the J end by 2 bases, with 10 bases between. The CDR3 length is 14 residues. Germline CDR1 and CDR2: DFQATT and SNEGSKA (reference sequence). The CDR3 nucleotides read TGCAGTGCTAGAGATCCACAGGTCAACTATGGCTACACCTTC. Amino acids: CSARDPQVNYGYTF.

This sequence joins TRBV29-1 and TRBJ2-5; 11 bases match TRBD1. There are 17 residues in the CDR3. CDR1 and CDR2 from the germline V gene are SQVTM and ANQGSEA. J was trimmed by 1 base and V by 4 bases; bases with no gene match: 11. The CDR3 nucleotides are TGCAGCGTTGGGGGCCGGACAGGGGGCGGGACCCAAGAGACCCAGTACTTC. The encoded protein is CSVGGRTGGGTQETQYF.

This chain uses TRBV18 with TRBJ1-5; D is uncertain. From germline, CDR1 is KGHSH and CDR2 LQKENI. The CDR3 is 14 residues long. V shed 4 bases and J shed 5 bases, with 12 bases lying between them. This chain's CDR3 is CASSLSGKDQPQHF. DNA of the CDR3: TGTGCCAGCTCACTCTCCGGGAAGGATCAGCCCCAGCATTTT. The full variable domain, in which reference TRBV18 and TRBJ1-5 provide the parts outside the CDR3, is NAGVMQNPRHLVRRRGQEARLRCSPMKGHSHVYWYRQLPEEGLKFMVYLQKENIIDESGMPKERFSAEFPKEGPSILRIQQVVRGDSAAYFCASSLSGKDQPQHFGDGTRLSIL.

In its sample, this clonotype was seen many times. The V gene is TRBV6-1, the J gene TRBJ2-5, with unresolved D. Between the trimmed V and J ends, which lost 7 bases and 5 bases, there was a span of 8 bases. There are 11 residues in the CDR3. Germline V gives CDR1 MNHNS, CDR2 SASEGT. The CDR3 DNA sequence: TGTGCCAGCACCTACGGGGAGACCCAGTACTTC. This sequence encodes CASTYGETQYF.

This clonotype came up many times. The V and J genes are TRBV20-1 and TRBJ2-7; D is tentatively TRBD1 or TRBD2 (6 bases each). Germline CDR1 DFQATT, CDR2 SNEGSKA (reference sequence). The CDR3 has 14 residues. Trimming cost V 3 bases and J 0 bases, with 12 bases left between them. CDR3 residues: CSASLGGRSYEQYF. CDR3 sequence (DNA): TGCAGTGCTAGTTTGGGGGGCCGCTCCTACGAGCAGTACTTC.

The sample holds a few counts of this clonotype. V usage is TRBV5-1 and J usage is TRBJ1-2; weak D call: TRBD1 (5 bases). The germline V gene encodes CDR1 SGHRS and CDR2 YFSETQ. The germline V and J ends were trimmed by 4 bases and 8 bases, with 18 bases remaining between them. The CDR3 has 14 amino acids. The CDR3 loop reads CASSHRDSGRGYTF. The DNA for the CDR3 is TGCGCCAGCAGCCATCGGGACTCCGGAAGGGGCTACACCTTC.

This clonotype has only a few counts. The rearrangement joins TRBV5-6 to TRBJ1-2; no clear D. Per germline, CDR1 SGHDT and CDR2 YYEEEE. The CDR3 has 11 amino acids. V dropped 3 bases and J dropped 8 bases, with 8 bases sitting between them. In nucleotides, the CDR3 is TGTGCCAGCAGCTCGGTCAGGGGCTACACCTTC. The encoded protein is CASSSVRGYTF.

A few counts support this clonotype. The rearrangement uses TRBV7-9 and TRBJ2-7, with a weak D call TRBD2 (6 bases). The V end was cut by 11 bases, the J end by 2 bases, with 13 bases between. The CDR3 covers 12 residues. Per the germline V gene, CDR1 is SEHNR and CDR2 is FQNEAQ (reference sequence). The CDR3 reads CAGGTSPYEQYF. DNA of the CDR3: TGTGCCGGGGGGACTTCTCCCTACGAGCAGTACTTC.

V is TRBV20-1 and J is TRBJ1-2; TRBD1 matches at 7 bases. The germline V gene encodes CDR1 DFQATT and CDR2 SNEGSKA (reference sequence). With V trimmed by 3 bases and J by 7 bases, 11 bases remained unmatched. This CDR3 is built from 14 residues. DNA of the CDR3: TGCAGTGCTAGTGCACAGGGGTCCGCGCGTGGCTACACCTTC. Protein: CSASAQGSARGYTF.

This clonotype was observed many times. The rearrangement uses TRBV2 and TRBJ1-2; 8 bases line up with TRBD1. Germline CDR1 reads SNHLY; CDR2 reads FYNNEI. This CDR3 has 12 amino acids. Trimming removed 9 bases from V and 2 bases from J; junction bases left unmatched: 2. The chain's CDR3 is CARGQDNYGYTF. Here the CDR3 DNA reads TGTGCCAGGGGACAGGACAACTATGGCTACACCTTC.

The J gene is TRBJ1-1, the V gene TRBV6-1; no firm D call. This CDR3 is built from 11 residues. Germline V gives CDR1 MNHNS, CDR2 SASEGT. Trimming pared 7 bases from V and 7 bases from J, leaving 10 bases between. The DNA of the CDR3 is TGTGCCAGCATTGACCGGTTTGAAGCTTTCTTT. Translating gives CASIDRFEAFF.

The chain joins TRBV6-1 to TRBJ1-5, with D possibly being TRBD1 (5 bases). CDR1 MNHNS and CDR2 SASEGT come from the germline V gene. The V end was cut by 1 base, the J end by 2 bases, with 12 bases between. There are 16 residues in the CDR3. CDR3 bases: TGTGCCAGCAGTGAAGGGGGCGGGACCCGCAATCAGCCCCAGCATTTT. It yields the protein CASSEGGGTRNQPQHF.

This clonotype has at least ten counts. CDR3 sequence: CASSESGTSNEQYF. The DNA for the CDR3 is TGTGCCAGCAGCGAATCCGGGACTAGTAACGAGCAGTACTTC. The chain joins TRBV12-3 or TRBV12-4 to TRBJ2-7; 8 bases fit TRBD2. Trimming removed 6 bases from V and 5 bases from J; junction bases left unmatched: 9. CDR3 length equals 14 residues.

This clonotype has a count of ten or more. The chain employs TRBV6-5 and TRBJ1-2, with D tentatively TRBD1 (5 bases). The ends were cut back, 0 bases at V and 4 bases at J, with 12 bases in the middle. Germline values: CDR1 MNHEY, CDR2 SVGAGI. CDR3 size: 15 residues. In nucleotides, the CDR3 is TGTGCCAGCAGTTACTCGTCAGGGCTAGGCTATGGCTACACCTTC. Translation gives CASSYSSGLGYGYTF.

The table lists this clonotype with a few counts. DNA for the CDR3: TGTGCCAGCAGGCAAGAACCGGGACAGGGGGCCTACGAGCAGTACTTC. It codes for CASRQEPGQGAYEQYF. The chain joins TRBV7-6 to TRBJ2-7, with TRBD1 identical over 11 bases. Unmatched junction bases numbered 9, after V lost 6 bases and J lost 2 bases. The germline V gene encodes CDR1 SGHVS and CDR2 FNYEAQ. The CDR3 has 16 amino acids.

This clonotype showed up many times. The chain links TRBV15 to TRBJ1-1; D is ambiguous. Trimming removed 3 bases at V and 3 bases at J, with 8 bases between. Germline V gene data show CDR1 as LNHNV and CDR2 as YYDKDF (reference sequence). This CDR3 region has 13 residues. The CDR3 is CATSSLRDTEAFF. CDR3 sequence (DNA): TGTGCCACCAGCAGTCTCCGGGACACTGAAGCTTTCTTT.

At least ten counts were recorded for this clonotype. The chain uses TRBV5-1 and TRBJ1-1; D is possibly TRBD1 (6 bases). The CDR3 loop spans 16 amino acids. V dropped 0 bases and J dropped 1 base, with 13 bases sitting between them. Germline loops: CDR1 SGHRS, CDR2 YFSETQ. The CDR3 protein is CASSLVFGQRNTEAFF. The CDR3 DNA is TGCGCCAGCAGCTTGGTTTTTGGACAGAGGAACACTGAAGCTTTCTTT.

This clonotype appeared a few times. This sequence joins TRBV6-1 and TRBJ1-3, with D possibly being TRBD1 (6 bases). V gave up 1 base and J gave up 1 base, with 23 bases separating them. CDR1 is MNHNS, CDR2 SASEGT, per germline. This CDR3 is built from 20 residues. CDR3 residues: CASSEETGPVASPSGNTIYF. The CDR3 region has the DNA TGTGCCAGCAGTGAAGAGACAGGCCCCGTCGCTTCCCCGTCTGGAAACACCATATATTTT.

V gene TRBV28 combines with J gene TRBJ1-5; D is ambiguous. The CDR3 runs 12 residues. Germline V gene lookup returns CDR1 MDHEN and CDR2 SYDVKM. The V end lost 5 bases, the J end lost 7 bases, and 9 bases lay between the germline ends. The CDR3 loop reads CASSRREQPQHF. The CDR3 DNA follows: TGTGCCAGCAGTCGCCGGGAACAGCCCCAGCATTTT.

This clonotype has just one count. The V gene is TRBV19, the J gene TRBJ1-1; D gene ambiguous. CDR3 size: 16 residues. Germline V gene data show CDR1 as LNHDA and CDR2 as SQIVND (reference sequence). Trimming left V 3 bases short and J 1 base short, with 15 bases between. CDR3 DNA: TGTGCCAGTAGTATTTCCGAACTCCAGGAGAACACTGAAGCTTTCTTT. Residues: CASSISELQENTEAFF.

This clonotype was detected only a few times. The chain recombines TRBV7-3 with TRBJ2-7; D may be TRBD1 (5 bases). V was trimmed by 1 base and J by 3 bases, leaving 13 bases between them. The CDR3 extends over 15 amino acids. Germline V gene lookup returns CDR1 SGHTA and CDR2 FQGTGA. As DNA, the CDR3 is TGTGCCAGCAGCTTAAGTACAGGACATTGCTACGAGCAGTACTTC. Protein sequence: CASSLSTGHCYEQYF.